These T cell receptor beta chains were read from a single sample in a study of identical twins. TCRdb reanalysed the 5' RACE reads using MiXCR and keeps one entry per CDR3 protein. The sample contains 350,000 to 400,000 distinct CDR3 sequences, roughly 9% of which appear only once. Sequenced: naive T cells sorted from blood. The receptors were sampled from a woman aged 45-60 years in good health. CDR3s include the opening cysteine and the closing phenylalanine or tryptophan. A D gene is named only where the DNA matches it firmly. Clone size is not always given. Where it is, it says once, few, many or a class for expanded clones.

clone size,V gene,J gene,D gene,CDR3 protein,CDR3 DNA
.,TRBV2,TRBJ2-5,.,CASSELGEGAQYF,TGTGCCAGCAGCGAACTAGGAGAGGGGGCCCAGTACTTC
many,TRBV7-9,TRBJ1-5,TRBD1,CASRRDSRQPQHF,TGTGCCAGCAGACGGGACAGCCGGCAGCCCCAGCATTTT
many,TRBV5-1,TRBJ2-2,.,CASSLTAGQAGELFF,TGCGCCAGCAGCTTGACGGCAGGCCAGGCCGGGGAGCTGTTTTTT
.,TRBV7-9,TRBJ2-1,TRBD2,CASSFETSMDEQFF,TGTGCCAGCAGCTTCGAGACTAGCATGGATGAGCAGTTCTTC
many,TRBV4-1,TRBJ2-1,.,CASSQGPGSYNEQFF,TGCGCCAGCAGCCAAGGCCCTGGCTCCTACAATGAGCAGTTCTTC
few,TRBV5-1,TRBJ1-6,TRBD1,CASSGGTGDNSPLHF,TGCGCCAGCAGCGGCGGGACAGGGGATAATTCACCCCTCCACTTT
.,TRBV28,TRBJ1-5,.,CASKKGQNSNQPQHF,TGTGCCAGCAAAAAAGGACAGAATAGCAATCAGCCCCAGCATTTT
few,TRBV4-1,TRBJ2-5,.,CASSQRNEAGPKETQYF,TGCGCCAGCAGCCAACGTAACGAAGCAGGGCCGAAAGAGACCCAGTACTTC
.,TRBV19,TRBJ2-1,.,CASSSSLPNEQFF,TGTGCCAGTAGTAGTAGCCTCCCCAATGAGCAGTTCTTC
.,TRBV5-4,TRBJ1-1,TRBD1,CTYRDRDTEAFF,TGTACCTACCGGGACAGGGACACTGAAGCTTTCTTT
few,TRBV12-3/TRBV12-4,TRBJ2-7,.,CASSLTAAKPEQYF,TGTGCCAGCAGTCTTACGGCGGCAAAACCCGAGCAGTACTTC
.,TRBV5-1,TRBJ2-5,TRBD1,CASSLGQGEQETQYF,TGCGCCAGCAGCTTGGGACAGGGCGAACAAGAGACCCAGTACTTC
.,TRBV18,TRBJ2-5,.,CASSPVQETQYF,TGTGCCAGCTCACCGGTCCAAGAGACCCAGTACTTC
.,TRBV12-3/TRBV12-4,TRBJ2-1,TRBD2,CASSSPWGGDNEQFF,TGTGCCAGCAGTTCACCCTGGGGGGGGGACAATGAGCAGTTCTTC
many,TRBV12-3/TRBV12-4,TRBJ2-2,.,CASRRVLNTGELFF,TGTGCCAGCAGGCGGGTCCTGAACACCGGGGAGCTGTTTTTT
.,TRBV6-5,TRBJ1-1,TRBD1,CASSYKTTGGGSTEAFF,TGTGCCAGCAGTTACAAGACGACAGGGGGCGGATCAACTGAAGCTTTCTTT
.,TRBV12-3/TRBV12-4,TRBJ2-3,TRBD2,CASSLGGGLAGVTDTQYF,TGTGCCAGCAGTTTGGGGGGCGGACTAGCGGGAGTCACAGATACGCAGTATTTT
few,TRBV11-3,TRBJ2-5,.,CASSLDSQTEETQYF,TGTGCCAGCAGCTTAGACAGCCAAACAGAAGAGACCCAGTACTTC
many,TRBV7-9,TRBJ2-7,.,CASSLVLGHEQYF,TGTGCCAGCAGCTTAGTGCTGGGCCACGAGCAGTACTTC
many,TRBV20-1,TRBJ1-4,.,CSARDNWGSPSTNEKLFF,TGCAGTGCTAGAGATAATTGGGGCAGCCCATCAACTAATGAAAAACTGTTTTTT
.,TRBV9,TRBJ2-1,TRBD2,CASSVESGGRDEQFF,TGTGCCAGCAGCGTAGAAAGCGGGGGGCGGGATGAGCAGTTCTTC
many,TRBV5-1,TRBJ1-1,.,CASSLEMTVSEAFF,TGCGCCAGCAGCTTGGAAATGACAGTGTCTGAAGCTTTCTTT
.,TRBV12-3/TRBV12-4,TRBJ1-1,.,CASSLAGEQAFF,TGTGCCAGCAGTTTAGCGGGGGAACAAGCTTTCTTT
.,TRBV27,TRBJ2-1,.,CASSLWGPTDEQFF,TGTGCCAGCAGTTTGTGGGGCCCCACCGATGAGCAGTTCTTC
.,TRBV5-1,TRBJ2-2,.,CASSILANTGELFF,TGCGCCAGCAGCATACTAGCGAACACCGGGGAGCTGTTTTTT
.,TRBV14,TRBJ2-2,.,CASSSRASTGELFF,TGTGCCAGCAGTAGCAGGGCGAGCACCGGGGAGCTGTTTTTT
.,TRBV6-5,TRBJ1-1,.,CASSSPGETEAFF,TGTGCCAGCAGTTCGCCCGGGGAGACTGAAGCTTTCTTT
.,TRBV11-2,TRBJ2-7,TRBD1,CASSLFMTGINEQYF,TGTGCCAGCAGCTTATTTATGACAGGGATAAACGAGCAGTACTTC
few,TRBV6-6,TRBJ1-5,TRBD1,CASSLHQTGIINQPQHF,TGTGCCAGCAGCCTGCACCAGACAGGGATTATCAATCAGCCCCAGCATTTT
few,TRBV24-1,TRBJ2-5,.,CATSDRQGLRETQYF,TGTGCCACCAGTGACCGGCAGGGTCTCCGGGAGACCCAGTACTTC
once,TRBV20-1,TRBJ2-2,.,CSARRGGTGELFF,TGCAGTGCTAGAAGGGGTGGCACCGGGGAGCTGTTTTTT
many,TRBV20-1,TRBJ1-2,.,CSARDMHNYGYTF,TGCAGTGCTAGAGATATGCATAACTATGGCTACACCTTC
.,TRBV30,TRBJ2-6,.,CAWTHSGANVLTF,TGTGCCTGGACACACTCTGGGGCCAACGTCCTGACTTTC
few,TRBV10-3,TRBJ2-6,TRBD1,CAISLTGTGGPSGANVLTF,TGTGCCATCAGTCTAACCGGGACAGGGGGACCCTCTGGGGCCAACGTCCTGACTTTC
.,TRBV29-1,TRBJ2-1,TRBD2,CSVDLWEGFWGSNEQFF,TGCAGCGTTGATTTGTGGGAGGGCTTTTGGGGGAGCAATGAGCAGTTCTTC
many,TRBV24-1,TRBJ2-3,TRBD2,CATSDSKRDPTDTQYF,TGTGCCACCAGTGATTCCAAGCGGGACCCCACAGATACGCAGTATTTT
few,TRBV20-1,TRBJ1-4,.,CSAREDWTNEKLFF,TGCAGTGCTAGAGAGGACTGGACTAATGAAAAACTGTTTTTT
.,TRBV11-1,TRBJ2-1,TRBD2,CASSRTSGRFGEQFF,TGTGCCAGCAGCCGGACTAGCGGGAGGTTTGGTGAGCAGTTCTTC
few,TRBV4-1,TRBJ1-3,.,CASSQLQGENTIYF,TGCGCCAGCAGCCAGCTGCAAGGAGAAAACACCATATATTTT
.,TRBV7-6,TRBJ2-7,TRBD2,CASSSDPGLAGGSSYEQYF,TGTGCCAGCAGCTCCGACCCGGGACTAGCGGGAGGGAGCTCCTACGAGCAGTACTTC
.,TRBV20-1,TRBJ1-2,TRBD1,CSARPGQGRNGYTF,TGCAGTGCTAGACCGGGACAGGGCAGGAATGGCTACACCTTC
many,TRBV29-1,TRBJ2-2,.,CSVGGGQASNTGELFF,TGCAGCGTTGGGGGGGGACAGGCCTCTAACACCGGGGAGCTGTTTTTT
many,TRBV5-1,TRBJ2-1,.,CASSLAWDNEQFF,TGCGCCAGCAGCTTGGCCTGGGACAATGAGCAGTTCTTC
many,TRBV24-1,TRBJ2-2,.,CATSGLSGELFF,TGTGCCACAAGTGGATTGTCCGGGGAGCTGTTTTTT
.,TRBV19,TRBJ2-7,TRBD2,CASSIGGLGNYEQYF,TGTGCCAGTAGTATAGGGGGACTAGGGAACTACGAGCAGTACTTC
few,TRBV12-3/TRBV12-4,TRBJ2-5,TRBD2,CASSLALARGIQETQYF,TGTGCCAGCAGTTTGGCACTAGCGAGAGGCATACAAGAGACCCAGTACTTC
many,TRBV29-1,TRBJ2-2,.,CSVRSSVEGGELFF,TGCAGCGTTCGGTCTTCTGTCGAGGGCGGGGAGCTGTTTTTT
.,TRBV2,TRBJ2-2,.,CANERSGTGELFF,TGTGCCAACGAGCGTTCTGGCACCGGGGAGCTGTTTTTT
many,TRBV7-9,TRBJ2-5,.,CASSLPVQETQYF,TGTGCCAGCAGCTTACCCGTCCAAGAGACCCAGTACTTC
.,TRBV7-2,TRBJ2-5,.,CASTQYQETQYF,TGTGCCAGCACTCAGTACCAAGAGACCCAGTACTTC
many,TRBV5-1,TRBJ2-5,TRBD1,CASSGTGGLETQYF,TGCGCCAGCAGCGGGACAGGGGGCCTAGAGACCCAGTACTTC
few,TRBV7-9,TRBJ2-7,TRBD2,CASSPGTSVWEQYF,TGTGCCAGCAGCCCCGGGACTAGTGTCTGGGAGCAGTACTTC
.,TRBV4-1,TRBJ1-4,TRBD1,CASSLRQGSEKLFF,TGCGCCAGCAGCCTGCGACAGGGTTCCGAAAAACTGTTTTTT